This T cell receptor beta chain was identified during a study of early T cells in non-severe SARS-CoV-2 infection. On the study more broadly: Sequenced material consisted of bulk RNA (from unsorted whole blood), and chains were unpaired.

For this clonotype: Its target is unknown.

Each CDR3 protein gets one entry after TCRdb re-called the 5' RACE reads with MiXCR. The table has under 60,000 distinct CDR3 sequences, approximately 10% seen once. Findings of the study overall: Matches to VDJdb favored anti-spike CD8 responses and missed private and CD4 specificities.

Sequenced input: whole blood. This TCR was recovered from an adult who was a healthcare worker with PCR-confirmed SARS-CoV-2 infection or an uninfected control (not recorded which).

The CDR3 spells CATSRDLGGSGQYF. CDR3 bases: TGTGCCACCAGCAGAGATCTAGGAGGGTCGGGGCAGTACTTC. The rearrangement joins TRBV15 to TRBJ2-7; D may be TRBD2 (6 bases). Trimming removed 0 bases at V and 9 bases at J, with 15 bases between. This CDR3 is built from 14 residues. Germline CDR1 is LNHNV and CDR2 is YYDKDF (reference sequence).